The clone carrying this TCR beta chain was detected ten times or more. Its matching antigen is unknown. The data were taken from a study of T cells after yellow fever vaccination. Whole-study context: Fractions containing few cells were prepared with SMART-Seq v4 Ultra Low Input. Study-level findings and limits: Weaker, the secondary response had a peak occurring faster, on day 5 versus 15. Primary-vaccination clones mostly resurfaced post-booster (roughly 97% CD4, just under 90% CD8).

The J segment lost 4 bases and the V segment lost 4 bases, leaving 16 bases of the junction unmatched. The germline gives CDR1 MNHEY, CDR2 SMNVEV (reference sequence). CDR3 length: 18 amino acids. Universal primer sites and UMIs were introduced during 5'RACE template-switching synthesis of TCR cDNA. TCRdb passed the 5' RACE reads through MiXCR, listing each CDR3 protein once. The table records 110,000 or so distinct CDR3 sequences, 7.2% of them present only once. The material was CD4+ T cells sorted from PBMCs, obtained approximately 47 days after the first yellow fever vaccination. This TCR was sampled from a man aged 18 to 29 who received the YFV17D yellow fever vaccine. V usage is TRBV27 and J usage is TRBJ2-5; TRBD2 agrees at 9 bases. The CDR3 spells CASSSRLGLAPRAETQYF. The CDR3 DNA sequence: TGTGCCAGCAGTTCCCGATTGGGACTAGCTCCGAGGGCAGAGACCCAGTACTTC.